Listed here is a single T cell receptor beta chain. This CDR3 contains 15 residues. In germline, CDR1 is MGHRA, CDR2 YSYEKL. V shed 4 bases, J shed 5 bases, and the junction held 6 bases outside the gene matches. The data originate from a study of control samples from healthy donors and cancer patients. The repertoire was sequenced with immunoSEQ multiplex PCR; TCRdb's copy has only in-frame clones and lacks some. Here the sample spans about 86,000 clones, approximately 88% being singletons. The J gene is TRBJ1-4, the V gene TRBV4-1, with 8 nucleotides matching TRBD1. The source is a woman between 45 and 65 years old with colorectal cancer. The sample taken for sequencing was PBMCs. The CDR3 region is CASSPSDRGNEKLFF. In DNA, the CDR3 is TGCGCCAGCAGCCCAAGTGACAGGGGAAATGAAAAACTGTTTTTT.